Shown below are 32 T cell receptor beta chains from a single sample sequenced in a study of cytomegalovirus exposure and HLA in healthy donors. Both 60 Vbeta primers and 13 Jbeta primers went into the PCR. Clones were sequenced by immunoSEQ multiplex PCR, and TCRdb holds only the in-frame ones, with some missing. Among some 100,000 clones listed, about 75% were seen once. Sequencing was carried out using PBMCs. These receptors all stem from a male donor in good health and CMV-seropositive.

This clone came up many times. Distinct nucleotide sequences in the sample also encode this CDR3. The CDR3 DNA sequence: TGTGCCTGGAGTAGAGGAAACACCGGGGAGCTGTTTTTT. This sequence encodes CAWSRGNTGELFF. This chain links TRBV30 with TRBJ2-2; no clear D gene. The CDR3 is 13 residues long. Germline V gene data show CDR1 as GTSNPN and CDR2 as SVGIG (reference sequence). V lost 2 bases, J lost 2 bases, and 6 bases lay in between. Full variable domain (rest looked up from reference TRBV30 and TRBJ2-2): SQTIHQWPATLVQPVGSPLSLECTVEGTSNPNLYWYRQAAGRGLQLLFYSVGIGQISSEVPQNLSASRPQDRQFILSSKKLLLSDSGFYLCAWSRGNTGELFFGEGSRLTVL.

In nucleotides, the CDR3 is TGTGCCAGCGCAATCATGAGGAGTACCAATCAGCCCCAGCATTTT. Protein product: CASAIMRSTNQPQHF. The rearrangement uses TRBV6-1 and TRBJ1-5; no firm D call. Between the trimmed V and J ends, which lost 8 bases and 3 bases, there was a span of 17 bases. The CDR3 is made up of 15 amino acids. Germline V gene sequence: CDR1 MNHNS, CDR2 SASEGT.

The chain links TRBV6-6 to TRBJ1-2; TRBD1 matches 9 bases. V lost 7 bases and J lost 8; bases outside the gene matches: 2. The V gene's germline CDR1 is MNHNY and CDR2 SVGAGI (reference sequence). This CDR3 region has 11 residues. This chain's CDR3 is CASTTGGGYTF. The CDR3 DNA is TGTGCCAGCACGACAGGGGGGGGCTACACCTTC.

The chain carries TRBV11-3 and TRBJ1-1; 8 nucleotides agree with TRBD1. The CDR3 contains 14 residues. CDR1 is SGHNT, CDR2 YENEEA, per germline. With 5 bases clipped from V and 5 bases from J, the junction kept 7 bases outside the gene matches. CDR3 loop: CASSVDRVVTEAFF. CDR3 nucleotide sequence: TGTGCCAGCAGCGTGGACAGGGTGGTTACTGAAGCTTTCTTT.

The genes are TRBV19 and TRBJ1-1, with D tentatively TRBD1 (6 bases). This CDR3 spans 16 amino acids. The germline gives CDR1 LNHDA, CDR2 SQIVND (reference sequence). V was cut by 2 bases and J by 1 base, with 14 bases left in between. In DNA form, the CDR3 reads TGTGCCAGTAGTATACAAGCAGGGGCGAAGAACACTGAAGCTTTCTTT. Its translation: CASSIQAGAKNTEAFF.

The CDR3 reads CASTSRGYEQYF. The DNA for the CDR3 is TGTGCCAGCACCAGCAGGGGCTACGAGCAGTACTTC. The chain has TRBV6-5 and TRBJ2-7; a possible D gene is TRBD1 (6 bases). The V gene's germline CDR1 is MNHEY and CDR2 SVGAGI. The CDR3 covers 12 residues. Trimming took 7 bases from V and 3 from J, leaving 10 bases between them.

V and J are TRBV21-1 and TRBJ1-3; the table's D gene call, TRBD1, was not cross checked with the DNA. TRBV21-1 is recorded as a pseudogene. The length of the CDR3 is 18 residues. This CDR3 reads CASSKAFTTGGAGNTIYF. CDR3 DNA: TGTGCCAGCAGCAAAGCTTTCACGACAGGGGGAGCCGGAAACACCATATATTTT.

V gene TRBV7-8 combines with J gene TRBJ1-3; 7 bases line up with TRBD1. Germline V gene data show CDR1 as SGHVS and CDR2 as FQNEAQ. V lost 1 base to trimming and J lost 0 bases; unmatched junction nucleotides: 9. The CDR3 is made up of 18 amino acids. As DNA, the CDR3 is TGTGCCAGCAGCTTAGGGCGACCGGGACAGAGCTCTGGAAACACCATATATTTT. Translated: CASSLGRPGQSSGNTIYF.

This sequence joins TRBV5-1 and TRBJ2-3; D is undetermined. V was shortened by 1 base and J by 0 bases, with 3 bases between the two germline ends. Germline-derived CDR1 and CDR2 are SGHRS and YFSETQ. CDR3 length equals 13 residues. The CDR3 DNA sequence: TGCGCCAGCAGCTTGCCTAGCACAGATACGCAGTATTTT. Translated, it gives CASSLPSTDTQYF. Full variable domain (missing parts from reference TRBV5-1 and TRBJ2-3): KAGVTQTPRYLIKTRGQQVTLSCSPISGHRSVSWYQQTPGQGLQFLFEYFSETQRNKGNFPGRFSGRQFSNSRSEMNVSTLELGDSALYLCASSLPSTDTQYFGPGTRLTVL.

The chain's CDR3 is CASSPTGTGYTEAFF. CDR3 DNA sequence: TGTGCCAGCAGTCCGACCGGGACAGGGTACACTGAAGCTTTCTTT. The genes are TRBV6-4 and TRBJ1-1; 9 bases fit TRBD1. Germline lookup yields CDR1 MRHNA and CDR2 SNTAGT. CDR3 length: 15 amino acids. V was clipped by 5 bases and J by 3 bases; unmatched bases: 7.

This sequence joins TRBV19 and TRBJ1-1; 8 bases line up with TRBD1. The CDR3 contains 13 residues. Trimming removed 7 bases from V and 4 bases from J; junction bases left unmatched: 5. In germline, CDR1 is LNHDA, CDR2 SQIVND (reference sequence). The CDR3 DNA sequence: TGTGCCAGTACCGTTACAGGGGGCACTGAAGCTTTCTTT. The encoded protein is CASTVTGGTEAFF.

This sequence joins TRBV14 and TRBJ1-6; 9 bases match TRBD1. Germline trimming cut 2 bases from V and 6 bases from J; bases unmatched to any gene: 2. CDR3 length: 15 residues. Germline assignment: CDR1 SGHDN and CDR2 FVKESK. The chain's CDR3 is CASSQSTGGNSPLHF. The DNA of the CDR3 is TGTGCCAGCAGCCAATCGACAGGGGGTAATTCACCCCTCCACTTT.

V usage is TRBV5-1 and J usage is TRBJ2-7; TRBD2 matches at 14 bases. CDR3 length: 16 residues. V was pared by 2 bases and J by 0 bases, with 1 base of the junction left unmatched. The germline CDR1 and CDR2 sequences are SGHRS and YFSETQ. CDR3 in amino acids: CASSFGTSGSSYEQYF. The CDR3 coding sequence is TGCGCCAGCAGCTTTGGGACTAGCGGGAGCTCCTACGAGCAGTACTTC.

The gene calls are TRBV2 and TRBJ2-7; D remains unclear. With 4 bases removed from V and 0 bases from J, the gap between germline ends came to 7 bases. Germline V gene lookup returns CDR1 SNHLY and CDR2 FYNNEI. This CDR3 comprises 13 residues. The CDR3 region has the DNA TGTGCCAGCAGTGTCGAGAGCTCCTACGAGCAGTACTTC. Amino acids: CASSVESSYEQYF.

This chain uses TRBV5-1 with TRBJ1-2; 8 bases fit TRBD1. The V segment lost 0 bases and the J segment 7 bases; nucleotides outside the gene matches: 5. The length of the CDR3 is 14 residues. Germline CDR1 reads SGHRS; CDR2 reads YFSETQ. Here the CDR3 DNA reads TGCGCCAGCAGCTTGGACAGGGGGATCAGTGGCTACACCTTC. It yields the protein CASSLDRGISGYTF. Drawing the rest from reference TRBV5-1 and TRBJ1-2, the complete variable domain is KAGVTQTPRYLIKTRGQQVTLSCSPISGHRSVSWYQQTPGQGLQFLFEYFSETQRNKGNFPGRFSGRQFSNSRSEMNVSTLELGDSALYLCASSLDRGISGYTFGSGTRLTVV.

The chain recombines TRBV5-1 with TRBJ1-2; no reliable D call. The CDR3 spans 14 residues. Looked up from germline, CDR1 is SGHRS and CDR2 is YFSETQ. V was cut by 5 bases and J by 2 bases, with 13 bases left in between. CDR3 sequence (DNA): TGCGCCAGCAGAGACGGGTGGGAGAACTATGGCTACACCTTC. Translation gives CASRDGWENYGYTF. The variable domain in full, with the rest retrieved from reference TRBV5-1 and TRBJ1-2, is KAGVTQTPRYLIKTRGQQVTLSCSPISGHRSVSWYQQTPGQGLQFLFEYFSETQRNKGNFPGRFSGRQFSNSRSEMNVSTLELGDSALYLCASRDGWENYGYTFGSGTRLTVV.

The chain has TRBV28 and TRBJ1-5; 10 positions match TRBD1. Losses at the gene ends were 5 bases for V and 1 base for J; bases not matched to a gene: 11. The CDR3 length is 18 residues. Per germline, CDR1 MDHEN and CDR2 SYDVKM. CDR3 in DNA: TGTGCCAGCAGTCCCCGGGACAGGGGTTTCGTCAGCAATCAGCCCCAGCATTTT. As protein: CASSPRDRGFVSNQPQHF.

This clone came up a few times. J is TRBJ2-1 and V is TRBV19; 9 bases agree with TRBD1. The CDR3 consists of 12 residues. From germline, CDR1 is LNHDA and CDR2 SQIVND (reference sequence). Trimming at V came to 5 bases and at J to 15 bases, leaving 8 bases not matched to a gene. The CDR3 DNA reads as TGTGCCAGTAGTCCCCCCGGACAGGGGCTGTTCTTC. Its protein product is CASSPPGQGLFF.

J is TRBJ2-7 and V is TRBV6-5; 8 bases map to TRBD2. The CDR3 consists of 14 residues. Unmatched junction bases numbered 4, after V lost 6 bases and J lost 0 bases. Germline assignment: CDR1 MNHEY and CDR2 SVGAGI. The CDR3 here is CASSSGGASYEQYF. Here the CDR3 DNA reads TGTGCCAGCAGCTCCGGGGGGGCCTCCTACGAGCAGTACTTC.

V and J are TRBV28 and TRBJ1-6; TRBD1 might be the D (6 bases). The CDR3 is made up of 14 amino acids. Germline V CDR1 and CDR2: MDHEN, SYDVKM. With 10 bases removed from V and 7 bases from J, the gap between germline ends came to 17 bases. The CDR3 DNA sequence: TGTGCCACAGGGGCCGGCAGGGTAAATTCACCCCTCCACTTT. It is translated as CATGAGRVNSPLHF.

The chain uses TRBV5-1 and TRBJ2-1; 9 bases align to TRBD2. The CDR3 runs to 13 residues. V trimming: 8 bases; J trimming: 7 bases; junction bases outside the gene matches: 7. Germline CDR1 and CDR2: SGHRS and YFSETQ. The CDR3 nucleotides are TGCGCCAGTATAGCGGGGGAGGGGAATGAGCAGTTCTTC. It is translated as CASIAGEGNEQFF.

The chain links TRBV2 to TRBJ1-5; possible D gene TRBD1, 6 bases. Germline V lookup: CDR1 SNHLY, CDR2 FYNNEI. The CDR3 sequence is 14 residues long. V was shortened by 7 bases and J by 0 bases, with 10 bases between the two germline ends. CDR3 sequence: CASMLQGSNQPQHF. The CDR3 DNA sequence: TGTGCCAGCATGTTACAGGGTAGCAATCAGCCCCAGCATTTT.

The rearrangement uses TRBV14 and TRBJ2-7; D uncertain. V lost 5 bases and J lost 2, with 10 bases in between. The CDR3 contains 13 residues. Looked up from germline, CDR1 is SGHDN and CDR2 is FVKESK. The CDR3 sequence is CASSKTETYEQYF. CDR3 nucleotide sequence: TGTGCCAGCAGCAAAACAGAGACCTACGAGCAGTACTTC. The full variable domain, rest sourced from reference TRBV14 and TRBJ2-7, is EAGVTQFPSHSVIEKGQTVTLRCDPISGHDNLYWYRRVMGKEIKFLLHFVKESKQDESGMPNNRFLAERTGGTYSTLKVQPAELEDSGVYFCASSKTETYEQYFGPGTRLTVT.

The chain has TRBV5-1 and TRBJ2-3; the D gene is possibly TRBD1 (5 bases). Germline assignment: CDR1 SGHRS and CDR2 YFSETQ. CDR3 length: 14 amino acids. Deletions cut 3 bases from V and 3 bases from J, with 11 bases between. CDR3 nucleotides: TGCGCCAGCAGCTCGTTGACAGCTACAGATACGCAGTATTTT. Amino acids: CASSSLTATDTQYF.

As for this clone: The conserved phenylalanine or tryptophan normally closing the CDR3 is absent here, so this likely arose from a read error. The DNA is left out, because the CDR3 cannot be placed on it with certainty; the CDR3 is given as TCRdb lists it. This rearrangement joins TRBV3-1 (or the pseudogene TRBV3-2) to TRBJ1-1. With termini counted, the CDR3 has 8 amino acids. The germline CDR1 and CDR2 sequences are LGHDT and YNNKEL (reference sequence). CDR3 sequence: CASSQARG.

This chain links TRBV2 with TRBJ2-1, with TRBD2 matching 7 bases. The germline CDR1 and CDR2 sequences are SNHLY and FYNNEI. The CDR3 runs to 16 residues. With 4 bases clipped from V and 7 bases from J, the junction kept 13 bases outside the gene matches. The CDR3: CASSVGAGVTGNEQFF. The CDR3, as DNA: TGTGCCAGCAGTGTTGGTGCGGGGGTCACGGGGAATGAGCAGTTCTTC.

The rearrangement uses TRBV30 and TRBJ2-5; D possibly corresponds to TRBD2 (6 bases). Per germline, CDR1 GTSNPN and CDR2 SVGIG (reference sequence). Trimming left V 3 bases short and J 0 bases short, with 14 bases between. CDR3 size: 15 residues. The CDR3 spells CAWSGGRWYQETQYF. CDR3 DNA sequence: TGTGCCTGGAGCGGGGGACGTTGGTACCAAGAGACCCAGTACTTC.

Notes on this clone: This sample also contains other DNA sequences that code for the same CDR3. The CDR3 reads CASSLRGNTEAFF. For the CDR3, the DNA is TGCGCCAGCAGCTTGAGGGGGAACACTGAAGCTTTCTTT. The chain carries TRBV5-1 and TRBJ1-1; D is possibly TRBD1 (5 bases). This CDR3 has 13 amino acids. Trimming stripped 1 base from V and 1 base from J, with 5 bases between. Germline V gene sequence: CDR1 SGHRS, CDR2 YFSETQ.

The chain has TRBV12-1 and TRBJ2-5; TRBD1 is the table's D call and was not checked against the DNA. TRBV12-1 is a pseudogene. This CDR3 has 19 amino acids. The CDR3 nucleotides are TGTGCCAGCAGCTTACCGCACCGAACAGGCCGAAGGATCCAAGAGACCCAGTACTTC. Protein sequence: CASSLPHRTGRRIQETQYF.

Of note for this clone: The junction differs from germline at one of its ends, possibly a read error. The chain links TRBV5-1 to TRBJ1-4, with 7 bases fitting TRBD1. CDR1 is SGHRS, CDR2 YFSETQ, per germline. CDR3 length: 14 amino acids. Here the CDR3 reads CASSPGQGGEKLLF. CDR3 DNA sequence: TGCGCCAGCAGCCCCGGTCAGGGGGGTGAAAAACTGCTTTTT.

This chain joins TRBV30 and TRBJ2-5; possibly TRBD2 for D (6 bases). Germline CDR1 reads GTSNPN; CDR2 reads SVGIG (reference sequence). The length of the CDR3 is 12 residues. V was clipped by 5 bases and J by 2 bases, with 9 bases between them. CDR3 amino acids: CAWGGTQETQYF. The CDR3 DNA sequence: TGTGCCTGGGGGGGGACTCAAGAGACCCAGTACTTC.

The chain joins TRBV27 to TRBJ2-3; 13 bases map to TRBD2. The germline gives CDR1 MNHEY, CDR2 SMNVEV (reference sequence). This CDR3 has 16 amino acids. With 5 bases clipped from V and 4 bases from J, the junction kept 6 bases outside the gene matches. CDR3 coding DNA: TGTGCCAGCAGTCCCGGGACTAGCGGGGCTCCAGATACGCAGTATTTT. Amino acids: CASSPGTSGAPDTQYF.